These 13 T cell receptor beta chains share one sample of origin, sequenced in a study of technical replicates of blood from a few donors. The assay was immunoSEQ multiplex PCR, and TCRdb's table has in-frame clones only and misses some. The sample shows roughly 72,000 clones, more than 85% of them seen only once. The sample comprised T cells isolated from PBMCs. All receptors derive from a human donor in good health.

This clone was found a few times. This sequence joins TRBV29-1 and TRBJ2-1, with D possibly being TRBD2 (5 bases). The germline CDR1 and CDR2 sequences are SQVTM and ANQGSEA. This CDR3 contains 14 residues. Trimming cost V 3 bases and J 0 bases, with 9 bases left between them. The chain's CDR3 is CSVDTSGSYNEQFF. CDR3 coding DNA: TGCAGCGTTGATACCAGCGGCTCCTACAATGAGCAGTTCTTC.

This clone has a handful of counts. The chain uses TRBV2 and TRBJ2-2; a possible D gene is TRBD1 (6 bases). The CDR3 consists of 14 residues. Germline loops: CDR1 SNHLY, CDR2 FYNNEI. Trimming stripped 7 bases from V and 2 bases from J, with 11 bases between. Written as DNA, the CDR3 is TGTGCCAGCATAGACAGGACTAACACCGGGGAGCTGTTTTTT. Its protein is CASIDRTNTGELFF.

This clone was seen a single time. The rearrangement uses TRBV7-8 and TRBJ1-4, with no clear D. Trimming shortened V by 0 bases and J by 8 bases, and 16 bases separated the two germline ends. The germline V gene encodes CDR1 SGHVS and CDR2 FQNEAQ. The CDR3 extends over 16 amino acids. The CDR3 nucleotides are TGTGCCAGCAGCTTAGCGGGTGAGGCGGAAACGGAAAAACTGTTTTTT. Encoded protein: CASSLAGEAETEKLFF.

The rearrangement uses TRBV28 and TRBJ1-2; possibly TRBD1 for D (6 bases). The germline V gene has CDR1 MDHEN and CDR2 SYDVKM. The germline V and J ends were trimmed by 7 bases and 7 bases, with 16 bases remaining between them. This CDR3 has 13 amino acids. Here the CDR3 DNA reads TGTGCCAGCAAAGGGGGACTACCTCCTGGCTACACCTTC. Its protein is CASKGGLPPGYTF.

This chain joins TRBV27 and TRBJ1-1; the D gene is possibly TRBD1 (5 bases). Trimming shortened V by 4 bases and J by 2 bases, and 11 bases separated the two germline ends. Germline CDR1 MNHEY, CDR2 SMNVEV (reference sequence). The CDR3 covers 14 residues. In DNA, the CDR3 is TGTGCCAGCAGTTCAAGGACAATTAACACTGAAGCTTTCTTT. Protein sequence: CASSSRTINTEAFF.

The chain uses TRBV13 and TRBJ2-3; 8 bases fit TRBD2. The V segment lost 7 bases and the J segment 3 bases; nucleotides outside the gene matches: 9. The CDR3 runs to 15 residues. The germline CDR1 and CDR2 sequences are PRHDT and FYEKMQ (reference sequence). The CDR3 here is CASIPAGDGTDTQYF. The CDR3 region has the DNA TGTGCCAGCATCCCAGCGGGAGATGGGACAGATACGCAGTATTTT.

The chain is built from TRBV6-5 and TRBJ1-1; D ambiguous. Trimming removed 0 bases from V and 5 bases from J, with 13 bases in between. There are 15 residues in the CDR3. CDR1 and CDR2 from the germline V gene are MNHEY and SVGAGI. The CDR3 loop is CASSYSRGADTEAFF. In nucleotides, the CDR3 is TGTGCCAGCAGTTACTCCCGGGGAGCGGATACTGAAGCTTTCTTT.

The chain combines TRBV6-5 with TRBJ1-2; D remains ambiguous. Germline lookup yields CDR1 MNHEY and CDR2 SVGAGI. The CDR3 runs to 13 residues. V was pared by 6 bases and J by 4 bases, with 12 bases between. The CDR3 DNA is TGTGCCAGCAGCTCCCAACCCGGCTATGGCTACACCTTC. Protein sequence: CASSSQPGYGYTF.

This rearrangement joins TRBV9 to TRBJ2-5; 13 nucleotides match TRBD2. The CDR3 is made up of 16 amino acids. CDR1 and CDR2 from the germline V gene are SGDLS and YYNGEE. Germline trimming cut 2 bases from V and 4 bases from J; bases unmatched to any gene: 5. CDR3 region: CASSVGLAGEGETQYF. For the CDR3, the DNA is TGTGCCAGCAGCGTTGGACTAGCGGGAGAGGGAGAGACCCAGTACTTC. The complete variable domain, with remaining parts taken from reference TRBV9 and TRBJ2-5, reads DSGVTQTPKHLITATGQRVTLRCSPRSGDLSVYWYQQSLDQGLQFLIQYYNGEERAKGNILERFSAQQFPDLHSELNLSSLELGDSALYFCASSVGLAGEGETQYFGPGTRLLVL.

This chain uses TRBV4-3 with TRBJ2-7, with 7 positions matching TRBD2. J lost 1 base, V lost 0 bases, and 9 bases had no gene match. The germline CDR1 and CDR2 sequences are LGHNA and YSLEER. This CDR3 is 17 amino acids long. CDR3 sequence: CASSQDFPGGESYEQYF. The CDR3 DNA reads TGCGCCAGCAGCCAAGATTTTCCGGGGGGAGAGTCCTACGAGCAGTACTTC.

This rearrangement joins TRBV11-3 to TRBJ1-1; 7 bases fit TRBD1. This CDR3 contains 14 residues. Germline loops: CDR1 SGHNT, CDR2 YENEEA. V lost 4 bases, J lost 2 bases, and 4 bases stayed unmatched. The CDR3, as DNA: TGTGCCAGCAGCTCCGGACAGGCCAACACTGAAGCTTTCTTT. It is translated as CASSSGQANTEAFF.

The J gene is TRBJ1-1, the V gene TRBV6-1; tentatively, D is TRBD1 (5 bases). The V and J ends lost 4 bases and 5 bases respectively, with 8 bases between them. Per germline, CDR1 MNHNS and CDR2 SASEGT. CDR3 length: 12 amino acids. CDR3 coding DNA: TGTGCCAGCAGTGCAGGGAAAACTGAAGCTTTCTTT. Its translation is CASSAGKTEAFF.

J is TRBJ2-5 and V is TRBV6-1; 10 bases align to TRBD2. This CDR3 comprises 14 residues. In germline, CDR1 is MNHNS, CDR2 SASEGT. The junction had 1 base not matched to a gene; V was cut back by 5 bases and J by 1 base. The CDR3 coding sequence is TGTGCCAGCAGTAGCGGGAGGGCCCAAGAGACCCAGTACTTC. Protein sequence: CASSSGRAQETQYF.